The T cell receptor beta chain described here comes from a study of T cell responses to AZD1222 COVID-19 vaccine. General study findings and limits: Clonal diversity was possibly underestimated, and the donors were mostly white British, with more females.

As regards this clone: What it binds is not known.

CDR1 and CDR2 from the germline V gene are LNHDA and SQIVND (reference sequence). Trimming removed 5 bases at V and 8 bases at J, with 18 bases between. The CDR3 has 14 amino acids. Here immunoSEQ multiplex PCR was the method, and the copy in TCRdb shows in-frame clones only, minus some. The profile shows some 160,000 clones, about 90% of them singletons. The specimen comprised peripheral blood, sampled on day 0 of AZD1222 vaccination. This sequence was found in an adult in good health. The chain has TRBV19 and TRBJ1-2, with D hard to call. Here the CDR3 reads CASSFGRRLEGYTF. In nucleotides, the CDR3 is TGTGCCAGTAGTTTCGGACGGCGACTCGAAGGCTACACCTTC. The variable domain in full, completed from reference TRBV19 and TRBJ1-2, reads DGGITQSPKYLFRKEGQNVTLSCEQNLNHDAMYWYRQDPGQGLRLIYYSQIVNDFQKGDIAEGYSVSREKKESFPLTVTSAQKNPTAFYLCASSFGRRLEGYTFGSGTRLTVV.